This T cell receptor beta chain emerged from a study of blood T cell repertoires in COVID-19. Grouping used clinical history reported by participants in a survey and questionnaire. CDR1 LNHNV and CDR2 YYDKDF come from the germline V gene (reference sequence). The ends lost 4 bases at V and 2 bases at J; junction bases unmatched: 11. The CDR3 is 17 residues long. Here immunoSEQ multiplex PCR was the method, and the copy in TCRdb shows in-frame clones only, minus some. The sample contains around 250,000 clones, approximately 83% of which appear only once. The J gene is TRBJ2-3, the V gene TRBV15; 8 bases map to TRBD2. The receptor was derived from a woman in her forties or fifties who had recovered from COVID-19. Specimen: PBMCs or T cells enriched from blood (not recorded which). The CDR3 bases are TGTGCCACCAGCACTACCCGGACTAGCCGCGACACAGATACGCAGTATTTT. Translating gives CATSTTRTSRDTDTQYF.